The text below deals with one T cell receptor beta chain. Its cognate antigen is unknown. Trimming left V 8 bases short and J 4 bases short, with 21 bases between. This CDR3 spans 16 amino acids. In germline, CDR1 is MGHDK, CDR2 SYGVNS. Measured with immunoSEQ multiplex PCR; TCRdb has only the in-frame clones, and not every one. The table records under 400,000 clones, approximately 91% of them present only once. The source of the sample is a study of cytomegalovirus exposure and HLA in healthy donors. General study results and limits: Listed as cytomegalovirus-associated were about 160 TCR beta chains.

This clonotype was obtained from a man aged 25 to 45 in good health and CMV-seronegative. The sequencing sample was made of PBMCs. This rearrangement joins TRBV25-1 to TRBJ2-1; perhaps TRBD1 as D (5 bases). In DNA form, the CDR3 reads TGTGCCAGCTCGCCAGGGATGTACGTTTCTTACAATGAGCAGTTCTTC. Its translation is CASSPGMYVSYNEQFF.